The clone carrying this T cell receptor (beta chain) has more than one count but fewer than ten. As yet, its antigen is unknown. The study sequenced cultured CD4+ T cell DNA using the Oncomine TCR Beta short-read assay. TCRdb reanalysed the PCR reads using MiXCR and keeps one entry per CDR3 protein. The sample yields tens of thousands of distinct CDR3 sequences, around 42% seen once. The data belong to a study of vaccination and CD4 T cells after COVID-19. Germline-derived CDR1 and CDR2 are SGHVS and FQNEAQ. The CDR3 loop spans 15 amino acids. The ends lost 5 bases at V and 7 bases at J; junction bases unmatched: 12. Broader study findings: The median number of SARS-CoV-2-reactive clonotypes increased from about 20 to 38, a change that did not reach significance.

Indicated treatment: approximately nine-day PBMC culture with coronavirus spike peptide pools or control peptides (ViraFEST assay). The chain uses TRBV7-8 and TRBJ2-7; 9 bases align to TRBD1. This specimen was CD4+ T cells from blood, cultured in vitro, taken before SARS-CoV-2 vaccination. The source of this sequence is a human donor who received a COVID-19 vaccine. The CDR3 coding sequence is TGTGCCAGCAGCGAAACCGGGACAGGGCAGGGAGAGCAGTACTTC. Amino acid sequence: CASSETGTGQGEQYF.